A selection of T cell receptor beta chains follows, all from one sample in a study of blood T cell repertoires in COVID-19. The data were produced by immunoSEQ multiplex PCR, yet TCRdb's version contains in-frame clones alone and is incomplete. The sample holds under 450,000 clones, approximately 80% seen once. Sequencing input: peripheral blood. The origin of the receptors is a human donor with acute or convalescent COVID-19. The donor label of this sample is uncertain. The CDR3 runs from the conserved cysteine through the conserved F or W. Fields, in order: J gene, V gene, clone size, D gene, CDR3 protein, CDR3 DNA. The D gene is left open where the match is weak. Clone size is given for some rows only: seen once, a few or many times, or a class if the clone is expanded.

J: TRBJ1-1; V: TRBV2; size: NA; D: NA; CDR3: CASSEVWEGAFF; DNA: TGTGCCAGCAGTGAAGTTTGGGAGGGTGCTTTCTTT
J: TRBJ2-7; V: TRBV29-1; size: NA; D: TRBD2; CDR3: CSVGLANSYEQYF; DNA: TGCAGCGTTGGACTAGCGAACTCCTACGAGCAGTACTTC
J: TRBJ1-5; V: TRBV19; size: few; D: NA; CDR3: CASSIDPRAGQPQHF; DNA: TGTGCCAGTAGTATTGACCCTAGGGCGGGTCAGCCCCAGCATTTT
J: TRBJ2-7; V: TRBV6-5; size: NA; D: TRBD2; CDR3: CASSYTRGGSYEQYF; DNA: TGTGCCAGCAGTTACACTAGGGGAGGGTCCTACGAGCAGTACTTC
J: TRBJ2-3; V: TRBV21-1; size: once; D: NA; CDR3: CASSRRQGWVTDTQYF; DNA: TGTGCCAGCAGCAGAAGACAGGGCTGGGTCACAGATACGCAGTATTTT
J: TRBJ1-1; V: TRBV4-2; size: NA; D: NA; CDR3: CASSQAVNTEAFF; DNA: TGTGCCAGCAGCCAAGCTGTGAACACTGAAGCTTTCTTT
J: TRBJ1-4; V: TRBV18; size: NA; D: TRBD1; CDR3: CASAGGLNEKLFF; DNA: TGTGCCAGCGCAGGGGGCCTGAATGAAAAACTGTTTTTT
J: TRBJ2-5; V: TRBV14; size: NA; D: NA; CDR3: CASSPGVGETQYF; DNA: TGTGCCAGCAGCCCAGGGGTGGGTGAGACCCAGTACTTC
J: TRBJ1-2; V: TRBV25-1; size: few; D: NA; CDR3: CASSDKGAFYGYTF; DNA: TGTGCCAGCAGTGATAAAGGGGCATTCTATGGCTACACCTTC
J: TRBJ1-1; V: TRBV19; size: NA; D: NA; CDR3: CASSRQILNTEAFF; DNA: TGTGCCAGTAGTAGACAGATATTGAACACTGAAGCTTTCTTT
J: TRBJ2-7; V: TRBV3-1/TRBV3-2; size: NA; D: NA; CDR3: CASRGAYEQYF; DNA: TGTGCCAGCAGAGGGGCCTACGAGCAGTACTTC
J: TRBJ1-6; V: TRBV9; size: NA; D: NA; CDR3: CASSTLTGGNSPLHF; DNA: TGTGCCAGCAGCACACTCACCGGGGGTAATTCACCCCTCCACTTT
J: TRBJ2-7; V: TRBV11-2; size: NA; D: NA; CDR3: CASSVQGITYEQYF; DNA: TGTGCCAGCAGCGTCCAGGGTATAACCTACGAGCAGTACTTC
J: TRBJ1-6; V: TRBV5-1; size: few; D: TRBD1; CDR3: CASSRDSYNSPLHF; DNA: TGCGCCAGCAGCCGGGACAGTTATAATTCACCCCTCCACTTT
J: TRBJ2-5; V: TRBV5-6; size: few; D: NA; CDR3: CASSSPDFNPPETQYF; DNA: TGTGCCAGCAGCTCTCCAGACTTCAACCCCCCAGAGACCCAGTACTTC
J: TRBJ2-5; V: TRBV6-2/TRBV6-3; size: NA; D: TRBD2; CDR3: CASSRVLAGDPQETQYF; DNA: TGTGCCAGCAGCCGAGTACTAGCGGGAGATCCACAAGAGACCCAGTACTTC
J: TRBJ1-2; V: TRBV5-1; size: NA; D: NA; CDR3: CASSYTTDYGYTF; DNA: TGCGCCAGCAGCTACACAACCGACTATGGCTACACCTTC
J: TRBJ2-7; V: TRBV2; size: NA; D: TRBD1; CDR3: CASNKFRDSSYEQYF; DNA: TGTGCCAGCAATAAATTTAGGGACAGTTCCTACGAGCAGTACTTC
J: TRBJ2-7; V: TRBV6-1; size: NA; D: NA; CDR3: CASSEQASYEQYF; DNA: TGTGCCAGCAGTGAACAGGCCTCCTACGAGCAGTACTTC
J: TRBJ2-2; V: TRBV7-8; size: NA; D: NA; CDR3: CASSVTSSGTGELFF; DNA: TGTGCCAGCAGCGTTACTAGCTCCGGCACCGGGGAGCTGTTTTTT
J: TRBJ2-1; V: TRBV6-6; size: NA; D: NA; CDR3: CASRLTSYEQFF; DNA: TGTGCCAGCAGATTAACTAGTTATGAGCAGTTCTTC
J: TRBJ1-1; V: TRBV5-1; size: NA; D: NA; CDR3: CASSLGRPKNTEAFF; DNA: TGCGCCAGCAGCTTGGGGAGGCCGAAGAACACTGAAGCTTTCTTT
J: TRBJ1-5; V: TRBV5-1; size: NA; D: NA; CDR3: CASSLVDSFHQPQHF; DNA: TGCGCCAGCAGCTTGGTAGATAGTTTTCATCAGCCCCAGCATTTT
J: TRBJ2-7; V: TRBV2; size: few; D: TRBD1; CDR3: CASSYRGTIYEQYF; DNA: TGTGCCAGCAGTTACAGGGGGACAATCTACGAGCAGTACTTC
J: TRBJ1-5; V: TRBV30; size: NA; D: TRBD1; CDR3: CAWTSGGSRNQPQHF; DNA: TGTGCCTGGACCTCAGGGGGCTCTCGGAATCAGCCCCAGCATTTT
J: TRBJ1-2; V: TRBV2; size: NA; D: NA; CDR3: CASSESAGATYGYTF; DNA: TGTGCCAGCAGTGAGAGTGCGGGGGCCACCTATGGCTACACCTTC
J: TRBJ2-5; V: TRBV3-1/TRBV3-2; size: NA; D: TRBD2; CDR3: CASSPEGAGGYQETQYF; DNA: TGTGCCAGCAGCCCCGAAGGAGCGGGGGGATACCAAGAGACCCAGTACTTC
J: TRBJ1-1; V: TRBV5-1; size: NA; D: TRBD1; CDR3: CASSLAAGGGNTEAFF; DNA: TGCGCCAGCAGCTTGGCGGCAGGGGGCGGCAACACTGAAGCTTTCTTT
J: TRBJ2-1; V: TRBV2; size: NA; D: TRBD2; CDR3: CASNRLAGYNEQFF; DNA: TGTGCCAGCAATCGACTAGCGGGATACAATGAGCAGTTCTTC
J: TRBJ2-7; V: TRBV4-1; size: NA; D: TRBD1; CDR3: CASSLQGASYEQYF; DNA: TGCGCCAGCAGCCTACAGGGGGCGTCCTACGAGCAGTACTTC
J: TRBJ1-1; V: TRBV27; size: NA; D: NA; CDR3: CASSFSTGYTEAFF; DNA: TGTGCCAGCAGCTTTTCAACGGGGTACACTGAAGCTTTCTTT
J: TRBJ1-1; V: TRBV4-1; size: NA; D: TRBD1; CDR3: CARKTGMWHTEAFF; DNA: TGCGCCAGGAAGACAGGGATGTGGCACACTGAAGCTTTCTTT
J: TRBJ2-3; V: TRBV2; size: NA; D: TRBD1; CDR3: CASRGGQGKGTDTQYF; DNA: TGTGCCAGCAGGGGGGGACAGGGGAAAGGCACAGATACGCAGTATTTT
J: TRBJ2-1; V: TRBV4-2; size: NA; D: NA; CDR3: CASSQDVAGINEQFF; DNA: TGTGCCAGCAGCCAAGATGTCGCCGGGATCAATGAGCAGTTCTTC
J: TRBJ1-2; V: TRBV6-4; size: NA; D: NA; CDR3: CASSPGQPNYGYTF; DNA: TGTGCCAGCAGCCCGGGACAACCTAACTATGGCTACACCTTC
J: TRBJ1-2; V: TRBV6-6; size: NA; D: TRBD1; CDR3: CASRPGQGFGYTF; DNA: TGTGCCAGCAGGCCGGGACAGGGGTTTGGCTACACCTTC
J: TRBJ1-6; V: TRBV28; size: NA; D: TRBD1; CDR3: CASTIDRGPSPLHF; DNA: TGTGCCAGCACCATCGACAGGGGGCCTTCACCCCTCCACTTT
J: TRBJ2-5; V: TRBV3-1/TRBV3-2; size: NA; D: NA; CDR3: CASSANPGETQYF; DNA: TGTGCCAGCAGCGCTAATCCGGGGGAGACCCAGTACTTC
J: TRBJ1-1; V: TRBV6-5; size: NA; D: NA; CDR3: CASSTPRNMNTEAFF; DNA: TGTGCCAGCAGTACCCCGCGGAATATGAACACTGAAGCTTTCTTT
J: TRBJ1-2; V: TRBV20-1; size: NA; D: NA; CDR3: CSARGFGGYTF; DNA: TGCAGTGCCCGGGGTTTCGGTGGCTACACCTTC
J: TRBJ1-2; V: TRBV5-5; size: NA; D: TRBD1; CDR3: CASSLAGTGPYGYTF; DNA: TGTGCCAGCAGCTTGGCAGGGACAGGGCCGTATGGCTACACCTTC
J: TRBJ1-3; V: TRBV5-1; size: NA; D: NA; CDR3: CASSFTSGSGNTIYF; DNA: TGCGCCAGCAGCTTTACGAGCGGCTCTGGAAACACCATATATTTT
J: TRBJ1-4; V: TRBV2; size: NA; D: TRBD1; CDR3: CASSVGTAAGNEKLFF; DNA: TGTGCCAGCAGTGTAGGGACAGCGGCCGGTAATGAAAAACTGTTTTTT
J: TRBJ2-3; V: TRBV5-5; size: NA; D: TRBD2; CDR3: CASTLRGLAGTDTQYF; DNA: TGTGCCAGCACCCTGCGGGGACTAGCGGGCACAGATACGCAGTATTTT
J: TRBJ1-1; V: TRBV9; size: NA; D: NA; CDR3: CASSETRLLAEAFF; DNA: TGTGCCAGCAGCGAGACACGATTATTAGCTGAAGCTTTCTTT
J: TRBJ2-2; V: TRBV2; size: NA; D: TRBD2; CDR3: CASRKRAGSTGELFF; DNA: TGTGCCAGCAGGAAAAGAGCGGGGTCCACCGGGGAGCTGTTTTTT
J: TRBJ1-3; V: TRBV7-9; size: NA; D: NA; CDR3: CASSLGHRTISGNTIYF; DNA: TGTGCCAGCAGCTTGGGACACCGAACTATTAGTGGAAACACCATATATTTT